This is a list of T cell receptor beta chains from one sample in a study of blood T cells in healthy people across ages. One entry per CDR3 protein, called by TCRdb with MiXCR from the 5' RACE reads. This sample carries about 1.7 million distinct CDR3 sequences, about 28% of them seen once, and the ten largest clones take roughly 8%. Sequenced sample: blood. These receptors originate from a woman under 40 in good health. The CDR3 runs from the conserved cysteine through the conserved F or W. A D gene is named only where the DNA matches it firmly. Size tells how often a clone was seen (once, few, many) or the class of an expanded clone, and some rows leave it out.

length	V	size	D	J	CDR3	DNA
13	TRBV7-2	few	-	TRBJ1-5	CASSQEHDQPQHF	TGTGCCAGCAGCCAGGAACACGACCAGCCCCAGCATTTT
13	TRBV20-1	-	-	TRBJ1-5	CSTRDSFNQPQHF	TGCAGTACTAGGGACTCTTTCAATCAGCCCCAGCATTTT
13	TRBV29-1	many	TRBD1	TRBJ2-5	CSVRQGNQETQYF	TGCAGCGTCCGACAGGGCAACCAAGAGACCCAGTACTTC
16	TRBV20-1	-	-	TRBJ2-3	CSATSTKGGSTDTQYF	TGCAGTGCTACCTCCACTAAGGGGGGCTCCACAGATACGCAGTATTTT
15	TRBV20-1	many	-	TRBJ2-7	CSARDPGPGPYEQYF	TGCAGTGCTAGAGACCCGGGACCTGGCCCCTACGAGCAGTACTTC
15	TRBV20-1	-	TRBD1	TRBJ1-2	CNARSQRQGFGGYTF	TGCAATGCTAGATCACAAAGACAGGGGTTTGGCGGCTACACCTTC
12	TRBV12-3/TRBV12-4	many	TRBD2	TRBJ2-5	CASRGGGETQYF	TGTGCCAGCCGGGGGGGTGGAGAGACCCAGTACTTC
13	TRBV7-9	few	TRBD1	TRBJ2-1	CASSLIGDSEQFF	TGTGCCAGCAGCTTAATAGGGGACAGTGAGCAGTTCTTC
13	TRBV3-1	few	TRBD1	TRBJ2-5	CASSSTGGEEQYF	TGTGCCAGCAGTTCAACAGGGGGCGAAGAGCAGTACTTC
14	TRBV28	once	TRBD2	TRBJ2-3	CASTASGAGVTQYF	TGTGCCAGCACCGCTAGCGGGGCAGGGGTCACGCAGTATTTT
14	TRBV5-1	-	TRBD1	TRBJ2-7	CASSLGQGDSEQYF	TGCGCCAGCAGCTTGGGACAGGGGGATAGCGAGCAGTACTTC
13	TRBV7-3	-	-	TRBJ2-1	CASSLNTYNEQFF	TGTGCCAGCAGCTTAAACACCTACAATGAGCAGTTCTTC
14	TRBV11-2	-	-	TRBJ2-7	CASSLDLGVDEQYF	TGTGCCAGCAGCTTAGATCTGGGTGTAGACGAGCAGTACTTC
14	TRBV5-6	-	TRBD1	TRBJ1-1	CASRTGGANTEAFF	TGTGCCAGCAGGACAGGGGGCGCGAACACTGAAGCTTTCTTT
13	TRBV5-1	many	-	TRBJ2-5	CASSFSSIETQYF	TGCGCCAGCAGCTTTTCTAGCATAGAGACCCAGTACTTC
15	TRBV10-2	-	-	TRBJ2-1	CASTEDPGVRNEQFF	TGCGCCAGCACCGAGGATCCGGGAGTACGGAATGAGCAGTTCTTC
13	TRBV7-9	-	-	TRBJ2-7	CASSMTNSYEQYF	TGTGCCAGCAGCATGACGAACTCCTACGAGCAGTACTTC
15	TRBV18	few	TRBD1	TRBJ2-7	CASSRQQGETYEQYF	TGTGCCAGCTCCCGTCAACAGGGGGAAACCTACGAGCAGTACTTC
14	TRBV27	-	TRBD1	TRBJ2-2	CATSDRGYTGELFF	TGTGCCACCTCAGACAGGGGCTACACCGGGGAGCTGTTTTTT
15	TRBV7-9	once	-	TRBJ2-7	CASSLGRPIPYEQYF	TGTGCCAGCAGCCTAGGACGCCCCATCCCCTACGAGCAGTACTTC
15	TRBV5-1	many	-	TRBJ2-7	CASSLVSGTSYEQYF	TGTGCCAGCAGCTTGGTATCTGGCACTAGTTACGAGCAGTACTTC
15	TRBV28	few	TRBD2	TRBJ2-7	CASTLGLAGNYEQYF	TGTGCCAGCACCCTGGGTCTAGCGGGTAACTACGAGCAGTACTTC
17	TRBV5-1	few	-	TRBJ2-5	CASSFESPREYQETQYF	TGCGCCAGCAGCTTCGAGTCGCCCAGGGAGTACCAAGAGACCCAGTACTTC
13	TRBV6-2/TRBV6-3	few	-	TRBJ2-7	CANNSGPTIEQYF	TGTGCCAACAACTCTGGGCCGACTATCGAGCAGTACTTC
13	TRBV7-9	-	-	TRBJ2-1	CASSLARGSLQFF	TGTGCCAGCAGCTTAGCGCGCGGTAGCTTGCAGTTCTTC
15	TRBV18	-	-	TRBJ2-1	CANSPRRSSYNEQFF	TGTGCCAACTCACCGCGGAGGAGCTCCTACAATGAGCAGTTCTTC
14	TRBV27	-	-	TRBJ2-3	CATAVNPSTGTQYF	TGTGCCACGGCGGTGAATCCTAGCACAGGTACGCAGTATTTT
16	TRBV5-5	-	-	TRBJ2-1	CASSNPSGPSYNEQFF	TGTGCCAGCAGTAACCCTTCCGGGCCGTCCTACAATGAGCAGTTCTTC
16	TRBV7-6	few	-	TRBJ2-1	CASSLGPIGTQNEQFF	TGTGCCAGCAGCTTAGGTCCAATTGGGACTCAAAATGAGCAGTTCTTC
13	TRBV7-2	-	-	TRBJ2-3	CASSLNLGDTQYF	TGTGCTAGCAGCTTAAATTTGGGGGATACGCAGTATTTT
15	TRBV6-5	many	-	TRBJ2-7	CASSYSLQGGYEQYF	TGTGCCAGCAGTTACTCGCTTCAGGGGGGGTACGAGCAGTACTTC
17	TRBV2	-	-	TRBJ1-5	CASRAGTGRNSNQPQHF	TGTGCCAGCAGGGCCGGGACCGGGCGTAATAGCAATCAGCCCCAGCATTTT